This T cell receptor beta chain was identified during a study of post-analysis software for immune sequencing data. Researchers reported that TCR beta cDNA libraries carried unique molecular identifiers. TCRdb used MiXCR to reprocess the PCR reads, holding one entry per CDR3 protein. The sample carries some 450,000 distinct CDR3 sequences, under 55% recorded once. The sequencing sample was made of blood. This sequence was found in a girl between 5 and 17 years old with multiple sclerosis.

In DNA, the CDR3 is TGCGCCAGCAGCCCCGGACAGGGTATGGGCTCTGGGGCCAACGTCCTGACTTTC. Translation gives CASSPGQGMGSGANVLTF. The rearrangement uses TRBV5-1 and TRBJ2-6; 8 positions agree with TRBD1. Per germline, CDR1 SGHRS and CDR2 YFSETQ. The CDR3 contains 18 residues. V was pared by 4 bases and J by 0 bases, with 9 bases of the junction left unmatched.